This paragraph reports one T cell receptor beta chain. Sequencing was performed with immunoSEQ multiplex PCR; in TCRdb, only in-frame clones are kept and a portion is missing. Seen here are 30,000 to 40,000 clones, nearly 80% observed once, and the top ten hold approximately 29%. The data stem from a study of blood T cell repertoires in COVID-19. The CDR3 length is 13 residues. Germline V lookup: CDR1 DFQATT, CDR2 SNEGSKA (reference sequence). The V end lost 3 bases, the J end lost 2 bases, and 10 bases lay between the germline ends. The gene calls are TRBV20-1 and TRBJ1-1, with a weak D call TRBD1 (5 bases). The source is an elderly man with acute or convalescent COVID-19. Sequenced input: peripheral blood. DNA of the CDR3: TGCAGTGCTAGTAGGGGATCTAACACTGAAGCTTTCTTT. The encoded protein is CSASRGSNTEAFF.